This T cell receptor beta chain stems from a study of cytomegalovirus exposure and HLA in healthy donors. Findings and limits, study-wide: A later analysis showed TCR association rates differing by HLA locus, peaking at DRB1 and lowest at HLA-C. HLA alleles showed associations with around 15,000 TCR beta sequences in a later analysis, at a 0.05 false discovery rate. Reports state that TCR beta sequences accurately predicted most subjects' HLA-A and HLA-B alleles. Other equally common chains were less clonally expanded than HLA-associated TCR beta chains, a later analysis showed.

Note on this clone: Its antigen is not identified.

The PCR used 60 Vbeta and 13 Jbeta primers. TCRdb's copy holds only in-frame clones and misses some; the assay was immunoSEQ multiplex PCR. The repertoire holds 100,000 to 150,000 clones, around 73% seen once, with approximately 1.4% in the top ten. This CDR3 has 16 amino acids. CDR1 is LNHDA and CDR2 is SQIVND in the germline V gene (reference sequence). Trimming took 1 base from V and 4 from J; bases not matched to a gene: 6. This TCR was sampled from a female donor in good health and CMV-seronegative. V usage is TRBV19 and J usage is TRBJ2-1, with 8 positions matching TRBD2. Material: PBMCs. The CDR3 sequence is CASSIAGTSGYNEQFF. The CDR3 nucleotides are TGTGCCAGTAGTATAGCTGGCACTAGCGGTTACAATGAGCAGTTCTTC.